The subject of this entry is one TCR beta chain. Random-hexamer reverse transcription was applied to roughly 0.45 to 1 ug RNA. TCRdb re-derived calls from the immunoSEQ multiplex PCR reads in MiXCR, one entry per CDR3 protein. The sample comprises almost 450,000 distinct CDR3 sequences, approximately 85% of which are singletons, and 0.09% to 0.15% rests with the top ten. This entry comes from a study of CD8 T cells in Susac syndrome. This CDR3 comprises 14 residues. V was shortened by 5 bases and J by 0 bases, with 8 bases between the two germline ends. The germline V gene encodes CDR1 MDHEN and CDR2 SYDVKM.

The J gene is TRBJ1-3, the V gene TRBV28; D is ambiguous. The origin of this receptor is a human donor with multiple sclerosis. Sequencing input: CD8+ T cells from PBMCs. The CDR3 coding sequence is TGTGCCAGCAGTCCCAGTATCTCTGGAAACACCATATATTTT. Translated, it gives CASSPSISGNTIYF.